Listed below are T cell receptor beta chains from one sample, sequenced in a study of T cell changes during pregnancy in multiple sclerosis. Generated by immunoSEQ multiplex PCR, the TCRdb table keeps only in-frame clones and is missing some. The sample consists of around 45,000 clones, 85% to 95% of them appearing once. The sample consisted of CD4+ T cells from peripheral blood mononuclear cells, taken in the third trimester of pregnancy. These receptors came from a female donor with multiple sclerosis, enrolled in a pregnancy study. CDR3s leave out the opening cysteine and the closing phenylalanine or tryptophan. The order of the fields is J gene, V gene, clone size, CDR3 protein. Not all rows give a size; the values are once, few, many and, for expanded clones, a class.

>TRBJ1-6|TRBV27|NA
ASSYGQGYSPLH
>TRBJ1-1|TRBV29-1|NA
SVEAREGVWGAEAF
>TRBJ1-1|TRBV27|NA
ASKGRRQGEGRNTEAF
>TRBJ1-3|TRBV6-5|NA
ASSYSTGAGNTIY
>TRBJ2-7|TRBV6-5|once
ASSYGLAGDEQY
>TRBJ2-3|TRBV19|NA
ASSIGRTSYWDTQY
>TRBJ2-7|TRBV7-9|NA
ASSLSSSGRYEQY
>TRBJ2-4|TRBV19|once
ASSSGGLLAKNIQY
>TRBJ2-7|TRBV4-3|NA
ASSRGLAYEQY
>TRBJ2-3|TRBV11-3|NA
ASSPGSLAGEYTQY
>TRBJ2-2|TRBV27|NA
ASRLAGEIGELF
>TRBJ2-3|TRBV6-6|NA
ASSSGLGLPL
>TRBJ1-5|TRBV28|NA
ASRGRGPSNQPQH
>TRBJ2-3|TRBV6-5|NA
ASSYRDFGNADTQY
>TRBJ2-6|TRBV5-1|few
ASRLGGSGANVLT
>TRBJ2-3|TRBV4-3|once
ASSQDLPGTPGTDTQY
>TRBJ1-4|TRBV4-3|NA
ASSPLGGSTNEKLF
>TRBJ1-2|TRBV29-1|medium-sized
SVQTGTYGYT
>TRBJ2-2|TRBV19|once
ASTRDRPANTGELF
>TRBJ2-1|TRBV11-2|NA
ASSLGVRDRNPNEQF
>TRBJ2-3|TRBV7-2|NA
ASSPRVGEEDTQY
>TRBJ1-1|TRBV4-2|NA
ASSQDPWQDIEAF
>TRBJ1-2|TRBV5-4|once
ASSLGRDRGNYGYT
>TRBJ2-7|TRBV18|NA
ASSSGLVPYEQY
>TRBJ1-3|TRBV4-2|once
ASSATTTGGGGTIY
>TRBJ1-2|TRBV28|NA
ASRVTPYGYT
>TRBJ2-7|TRBV18|few
ASSPSDWETTYGEQY
>TRBJ2-1|TRBV2|NA
AGGLAGEVEQF
>TRBJ1-3|TRBV7-6|NA
ASSLARAHSGNTIY
>TRBJ2-1|TRBV7-2|NA
ASSLDGTSGSLNEQF
>TRBJ2-5|TRBV4-1|NA
ASSQGQVAAETQY
>TRBJ2-2|TRBV7-3|NA
ASSPRGAGGTGELF
>TRBJ2-7|TRBV10-1|NA
ASIQSSYEQY
>TRBJ1-1|TRBV7-8|NA
ASSLRDRRSQNTEAF
>TRBJ1-6|TRBV10-3|NA
AISPQTGLNSPLH
>TRBJ1-3|TRBV11-3|NA
ASSQGGRSGNTIY
>TRBJ2-1|TRBV5-1|NA
ASSLGTTNEEQF
>TRBJ2-2|TRBV9|few
ASSVGGTSSRELF
>TRBJ1-1|TRBV6-1|NA
AINRVGASNTEAF
>TRBJ1-1|TRBV18|NA
ASSRRSGGGNTEAF
>TRBJ2-7|TRBV7-2|NA
ASSLDNRGREQY
>TRBJ2-7|TRBV28|NA
ASHRLVPYEQY
>TRBJ2-7|TRBV5-4|NA
ASSSGTNSYEQY
>TRBJ1-1|TRBV29-1|few
SGRQGITEAF
>TRBJ2-3|TRBV7-2|NA
ASSLGAPAQY
>TRBJ2-2|TRBV5-4|NA
ATLMMGQSTGELF
>TRBJ1-2|TRBV9|NA
ASSVGQRDYGYT
>TRBJ2-2|TRBV11-1|NA
ASSLAWSSAGSGELF